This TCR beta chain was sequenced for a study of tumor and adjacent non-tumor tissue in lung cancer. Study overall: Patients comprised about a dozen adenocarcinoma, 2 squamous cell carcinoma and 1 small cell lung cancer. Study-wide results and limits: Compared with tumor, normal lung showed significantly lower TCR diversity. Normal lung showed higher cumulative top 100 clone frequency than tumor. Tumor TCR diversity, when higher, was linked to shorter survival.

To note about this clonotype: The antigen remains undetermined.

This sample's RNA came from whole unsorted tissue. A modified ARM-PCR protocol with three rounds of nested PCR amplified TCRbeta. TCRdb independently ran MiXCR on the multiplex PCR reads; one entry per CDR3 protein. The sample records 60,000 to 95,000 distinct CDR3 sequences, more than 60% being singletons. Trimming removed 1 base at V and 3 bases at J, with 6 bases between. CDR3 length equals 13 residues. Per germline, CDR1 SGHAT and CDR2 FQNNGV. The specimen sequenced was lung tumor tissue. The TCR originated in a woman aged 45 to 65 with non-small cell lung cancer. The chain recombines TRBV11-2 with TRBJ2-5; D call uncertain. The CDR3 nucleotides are TGTGCCAGCAGCTTAGGGACCAAAGAGACCCAGTACTTC. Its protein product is CASSLGTKETQYF.